The 25 T cell receptor beta chains listed next were all sequenced from one sample in a study of human T cells and chemical hapten exposure. MiXCR, run by TCRdb on the RACE reads, gives a single entry per CDR3 protein. The sample comprises about 180,000 distinct CDR3 sequences, roughly 30% of which are singletons, and roughly 3% rests with the top ten. Time point in this sample: pre-sensitization, week 0. Treatment reported: therapeutic diphenylcyclopropenone sensitization with weekly scalp DPC. This specimen was whole blood, taken in connection with sensitization to the hapten diphenylcyclopropenone (DPC). Source of these receptors: a woman under 40 with alopecia areata. Some clones in this sample may be carry-over from other donors' samples.

V and J are TRBV25-1 and TRBJ2-5; D is possibly TRBD1 or TRBD2 (5 bases each). Trimming left V 6 bases short and J 1 base short, with 18 bases between. Germline V gene sequence: CDR1 MGHDK, CDR2 SYGVNS. The CDR3 sequence is 16 residues long. CDR3: CASSPSAGRGQETQYF. For the CDR3, the DNA is TGTGCCAGCAGCCCCTCTGCAGGGAGAGGCCAAGAGACCCAGTACTTC.

The chain recombines TRBV20-1 with TRBJ2-1; D might be TRBD2 (5 bases). Germline V gives CDR1 DFQATT, CDR2 SNEGSKA (reference sequence). The CDR3 extends over 12 amino acids. Between the trimmed V and J ends, which lost 6 bases and 4 bases, there was a span of 10 bases. The CDR3 here is CSARPGYNEQFF. The CDR3 coding sequence is TGCAGTGCCCGACCGGGATACAATGAGCAGTTCTTC.

This clonotype was seen only a few times. The chain couples TRBV12-3 or TRBV12-4 to TRBJ2-1; 14 bases are a match to TRBD2. The V gene end was trimmed by 3 bases and the J gene end by 9 bases; junction bases not matched to a gene: 1. This CDR3 has 14 residues. CDR3 region: CASSLTSGGGEQFF. CDR3 in DNA: TGTGCCAGCAGTTTGACTAGCGGGGGGGGTGAGCAGTTCTTC.

This chain links TRBV11-3 with TRBJ1-1; D call uncertain. The CDR3 has 15 amino acids. In germline, CDR1 is SGHNT, CDR2 YENEEA. V shed 1 base and J shed 0 bases, with 9 bases lying between them. In DNA, the CDR3 is TGTGCCAGCAGCTTAGCCGGGCAAATGAACACTGAAGCTTTCTTT. It translates to CASSLAGQMNTEAFF.

The gene calls are TRBV2 and TRBJ1-5; no definite D call. Germline loops: CDR1 SNHLY, CDR2 FYNNEI. There are 14 residues in the CDR3. V lost 3 bases and J lost 0, with 6 bases in between. CDR3 bases: TGTGCCAGCAGTGAGGGGAATAGCAATCAGCCCCAGCATTTT. As protein: CASSEGNSNQPQHF.

There are a few counts of this clonotype. The rearrangement uses TRBV2 and TRBJ1-5; D remains unclear. Germline V gene data show CDR1 as SNHLY and CDR2 as FYNNEI. The ends were cut back, 0 bases at V and 4 bases at J, with 10 bases in the middle. The CDR3 covers 15 residues. The CDR3: CASSEALAVNQPQHF. The CDR3 nucleotides are TGTGCCAGCAGTGAAGCGCTGGCAGTGAATCAGCCCCAGCATTTT. Drawing the rest from reference TRBV2 and TRBJ1-5, the complete variable domain is EPEVTQTPSHQVTQMGQEVILRCVPISNHLYFYWYRQILGQKVEFLVSFYNNEISEKSEIFDDQFSVERPDGSNFTLKIRSTKLEDSAMYFCASSEALAVNQPQHFGDGTRLSIL.

The CDR3 sequence: CASSLRQESGQFF. The DNA for the CDR3 is TGTGCCAGCAGCCTCAGACAGGAGTCAGGACAGTTCTTC. The chain is built from TRBV7-9 and TRBJ2-1; D is possibly TRBD1 (6 bases). The CDR3 is 13 amino acids. Trimming removed 5 bases at V and 13 bases at J, with 18 bases between. Germline CDR1 is SEHNR and CDR2 is FQNEAQ (reference sequence).

The chain is built from TRBV7-2 and TRBJ1-1; D unresolved. Germline CDR1 and CDR2: SGHTA and FQGNSA. V lost 4 bases, J lost 8 bases, and 14 bases lay in between. The CDR3 extends over 13 amino acids. In DNA, the CDR3 is TGTGCCAGCAGCTCTAGGCGGCGCTCCGAAGCTTTCTTT. Its translation: CASSSRRRSEAFF.

This clonotype was seen only a few times. The V call is TRBV14, the J call TRBJ1-1; no reliable D call. The CDR3 loop spans 13 amino acids. The germline CDR1 and CDR2 sequences are SGHDN and FVKESK. Trimming took off 5 bases at V and 6 bases at J, with 13 bases between the two ends. CDR3: CASSWSRFAEAFF. The CDR3 DNA reads as TGTGCCAGCAGCTGGAGTAGGTTCGCTGAAGCTTTCTTT.

The J gene is TRBJ2-1, the V gene TRBV28; 8 bases map to TRBD2. In germline, CDR1 is MDHEN, CDR2 SYDVKM. V gave up 4 bases and J gave up 6 bases; unmatched junction bases: 11. CDR3 size: 16 residues. CDR3 sequence: CASSYLSGRTVNEQFF. CDR3 DNA: TGTGCCAGCAGTTATCTCAGCGGGAGAACCGTCAATGAGCAGTTCTTC.

This clonotype turned up a few times. The chain carries TRBV7-2 and TRBJ2-7; 10 bases align to TRBD1. The germline V gene has CDR1 SGHTA and CDR2 FQGNSA. The CDR3 consists of 13 residues. Unmatched junction bases numbered 5, after V lost 8 bases and J lost 4 bases. The CDR3 loop is CASGDRGHYEQYF. CDR3 nucleotide sequence: TGTGCCAGCGGTGACAGGGGGCATTACGAGCAGTACTTC.

This clonotype was picked up a small number of times. This rearrangement joins TRBV27 to TRBJ2-7, with 9 bases identical to TRBD2. Germline CDR1 reads MNHEY; CDR2 reads SMNVEV (reference sequence). The CDR3 sequence is 15 residues long. Germline trimming cut 4 bases from V and 0 bases from J; bases unmatched to any gene: 4. The CDR3 sequence is CASSSTSGRSYEQYF. Written as DNA, the CDR3 is TGTGCCAGCAGTTCGACTAGCGGACGCTCCTACGAGCAGTACTTC.

The V gene is TRBV27, the J gene TRBJ1-6; D is unresolved. The CDR3 runs to 13 residues. The germline V gene has CDR1 MNHEY and CDR2 SMNVEV (reference sequence). V dropped 6 bases and J dropped 1 base, with 4 bases sitting between them. CDR3 residues: CASRGSYNSPLHF. DNA of the CDR3: TGTGCCAGCAGGGGTTCCTATAATTCACCCCTCCACTTT.

Points on this clonotype: This may be a read error, as it is one base from a much larger clone. The chain has TRBV11-2 and TRBJ1-1; D gene unclear. The CDR3 runs to 11 residues. Trimming cost V 3 bases and J 3 bases, with 2 bases left between them. In germline, CDR1 is SGHAT, CDR2 FQNNGV. The CDR3 here is CASSFDTEAFF. The CDR3 nucleotides are TGTGCCAGCAGCTTTGACACTGAAGCTTTCTTT.

This clonotype was observed many times. The chain is built from TRBV5-1 and TRBJ2-1; D is undetermined. In germline, CDR1 is SGHRS, CDR2 YFSETQ. The CDR3 runs 15 residues. Trimming stripped 4 bases from V and 2 bases from J, with 13 bases between. Written as DNA, the CDR3 is TGCGCCAGCAGCCCGCTTAGCCAGCCCTACAATGAGCAGTTCTTC. It is translated as CASSPLSQPYNEQFF.

The chain carries TRBV5-1 and TRBJ2-2; D perhaps matches TRBD1 (7 bases). Between the trimmed V and J ends, which lost 0 bases and 7 bases, there was a span of 13 bases. Germline-derived CDR1 and CDR2 are SGHRS and YFSETQ. The CDR3 loop spans 15 amino acids. In nucleotides, the CDR3 is TGCGCCAGCAGCTTGGCCGGAGGGGGCAACGGGGAGCTGTTTTTT. This encodes CASSLAGGGNGELFF.

This clonotype was detected a few times. The chain is built from TRBV5-4 and TRBJ1-3, with unresolved D. CDR1 and CDR2 (germline): SGHNT, YYREEE (reference sequence). The CDR3 contains 15 residues. V lost 1 base and J 0 bases, leaving 8 bases between the germline ends. For the CDR3, the DNA is TGTGCCAGCAGCTTGTTTCAAGACTCTGGAAACACCATATATTTT. Translating it yields CASSLFQDSGNTIYF.

The rearrangement links TRBV4-1 to TRBJ2-1; TRBD1 is a possible D gene (6 bases). The CDR3 is made up of 15 amino acids. Trimming removed 7 bases from V and 10 bases from J, with 23 bases in between. Germline V gene data show CDR1 as MGHRA and CDR2 as YSYEKL. The CDR3 nucleotides are TGCGCCAGCACGGGCGGGCAGGGGCCCAAGAAGGAGCAGTTCTTC. Its protein product is CASTGGQGPKKEQFF.

CDR3 nucleotide sequence: TGTGCCAGCAGTCTCCCGACAGGGCCGGGCACTGAAGCTTTCTTT. This gives the protein CASSLPTGPGTEAFF. The chain links TRBV28 to TRBJ1-1; 7 bases match TRBD1. V shed 5 bases, J shed 4 bases, and the junction held 10 bases outside the gene matches. In germline, CDR1 is MDHEN, CDR2 SYDVKM. There are 15 residues in the CDR3.

The chain combines TRBV28 with TRBJ1-2; 7 bases line up with TRBD1. V shed 5 bases, J shed 5 bases, and the junction held 11 bases outside the gene matches. Germline V gene sequence: CDR1 MDHEN, CDR2 SYDVKM. The CDR3 is made up of 15 amino acids. CDR3 loop: CASSRRDRRGYGYTF. In nucleotides, the CDR3 is TGTGCCAGCAGTCGAAGGGACAGACGGGGTTATGGCTACACCTTC.

There are a few counts of this clonotype. CDR3 sequence reads: CASSLTASNEKLFF. CDR3 coding DNA: TGCGCCAGCAGCTTGACGGCTTCTAATGAAAAACTGTTTTTT. The chain joins TRBV5-1 to TRBJ1-4; unclear D gene. The CDR3 totals 14 residues. Trimming pared 1 base from V and 3 bases from J, leaving 7 bases between. Germline V gene data show CDR1 as SGHRS and CDR2 as YFSETQ.

The chain is built from TRBV19 and TRBJ2-2; D is unresolved. Per germline, CDR1 LNHDA and CDR2 SQIVND (reference sequence). V gave up 3 bases and J gave up 1 base, with 6 bases separating them. This CDR3 spans 14 amino acids. The DNA of the CDR3 is TGTGCCAGTAGTATTTTGGAGAACACCGGGGAGCTGTTTTTT. Translating gives CASSILENTGELFF.

This clonotype was seen once. The chain employs TRBV28 and TRBJ1-5; D remains ambiguous. Germline CDR1 MDHEN, CDR2 SYDVKM. Trimming left V 5 bases short and J 5 bases short, with 22 bases between. The CDR3 length is 17 residues. CDR3: CASSTAERWEGYQPQHF. Here the CDR3 DNA reads TGTGCCAGCAGTACAGCAGAGCGTTGGGAAGGCTATCAGCCCCAGCATTTT.

This clonotype was counted between two and nine times. The rearrangement joins TRBV29-1 to TRBJ1-5; tentative D call: TRBD1 (6 bases). The CDR3 contains 14 residues. Germline loops: CDR1 SQVTM, CDR2 ANQGSEA. Trimming pared 5 bases from V and 3 bases from J, leaving 14 bases between. The CDR3 here is CSVRTTGINQPQHF. The CDR3 DNA reads as TGCAGCGTTCGCACGACAGGTATCAATCAGCCCCAGCATTTT.

The V call is TRBV30, the J call TRBJ1-1; a weak D match, TRBD1 (5 bases). Trimming removed 1 base at V and 4 bases at J, with 10 bases between. CDR1 GTSNPN and CDR2 SVGIG come from the germline V gene (reference sequence). This CDR3 is built from 13 residues. The CDR3 sequence is CAWSATGFTEAFF. The CDR3 DNA is TGTGCCTGGAGTGCAACAGGTTTCACTGAAGCTTTCTTT.